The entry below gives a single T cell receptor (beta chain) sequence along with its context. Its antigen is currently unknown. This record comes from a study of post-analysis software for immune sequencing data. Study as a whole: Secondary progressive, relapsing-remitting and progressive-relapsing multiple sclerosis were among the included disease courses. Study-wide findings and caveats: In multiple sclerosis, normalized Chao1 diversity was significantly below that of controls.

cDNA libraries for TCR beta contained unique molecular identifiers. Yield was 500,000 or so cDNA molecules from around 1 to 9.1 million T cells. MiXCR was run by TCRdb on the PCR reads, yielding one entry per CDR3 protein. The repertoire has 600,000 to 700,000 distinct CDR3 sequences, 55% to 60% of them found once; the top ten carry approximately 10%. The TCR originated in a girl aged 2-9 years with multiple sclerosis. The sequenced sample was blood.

CDR3 amino acids: CASSVAFSGGSGSYEQYF. The CDR3 DNA is TGTGCCAGCAGCGTAGCTTTTTCTGGGGGGAGCGGCTCCTACGAGCAGTACTTC. This chain connects TRBV9 to TRBJ2-7; possibly TRBD2 for D (6 bases). The CDR3 has 18 residues. V lost 0 bases and J lost 0, with 19 bases in between. Germline V gene data show CDR1 as SGDLS and CDR2 as YYNGEE. Based on the CDR3 plus reference TRBV9 and TRBJ2-7, the full variable domain is DSGVTQTPKHLITATGQRVTLRCSPRSGDLSVYWYQQSLDQGLQFLIQYYNGEERAKGNILERFSAQQFPDLHSELNLSSLELGDSALYFCASSVAFSGGSGSYEQYFGPGTRLTVT.